Following are 20 T cell receptor beta chains from one sample sequenced in a study of vaccination and CD4 T cells after COVID-19. TCRdb re-derived calls from the PCR reads in MiXCR, one entry per CDR3 protein. The data hold some 18,000 distinct CDR3 sequences, with about 60% observed a single time. Source: CD4+ T cells from blood, taken after SARS-CoV-2 vaccination. These receptor sequences come from a human donor who had recovered from COVID-19.

The genes are TRBV6-5 and TRBJ2-7, with 10 bases aligning to TRBD2. Germline CDR1 is MNHEY and CDR2 is SVGAGI. The CDR3 is 15 amino acids. Germline trimming cut 4 bases from V and 7 bases from J; bases unmatched to any gene: 10. CDR3 residues: CASSSSAGGPGEQYF. The DNA for the CDR3 is TGTGCCAGCAGTTCCTCAGCGGGAGGGCCGGGAGAGCAGTACTTC.

This clonotype was observed a few times. The chain combines TRBV6-1 with TRBJ1-4; 7 bases fit TRBD1. V lost 6 bases, J lost 0 bases, and 4 bases stayed unmatched. Germline loops: CDR1 MNHNS, CDR2 SASEGT. The CDR3 has 15 residues. The CDR3 sequence is CASSRGTATNEKLFF. CDR3 bases: TGTGCCAGCAGCCGAGGGACAGCAACTAATGAAAAACTGTTTTTT.

This chain links TRBV24-1 with TRBJ2-5, with a weak D call TRBD2 (6 bases). From germline, CDR1 is KGHDR and CDR2 SFDVKD. The V end was cut by 4 bases, the J end by 0 bases, with 14 bases between. The CDR3 has 16 residues. The CDR3 DNA sequence: TGTGCCACCAGTGAGGGTCGGAGCGGGTACCAAGAGACCCAGTACTTC. Translating gives CATSEGRSGYQETQYF.

The chain recombines TRBV2 with TRBJ2-1; maybe TRBD2 (6 bases). The CDR3 has 13 amino acids. Trimming removed 8 bases from V and 6 bases from J, with 14 bases in between. Germline CDR1 reads SNHLY; CDR2 reads FYNNEI. The CDR3: CASSVGRLNEQFF. Written as DNA, the CDR3 is TGTGCCAGCTCAGTTGGGAGGCTCAATGAGCAGTTCTTC.

The chain couples TRBV30 to TRBJ1-6, with D possibly being TRBD1 (5 bases). V lost 0 bases to trimming and J lost 7 bases, with 13 bases between them. This CDR3 has 15 amino acids. Germline lookup yields CDR1 GTSNPN and CDR2 SVGIG (reference sequence). The chain's CDR3 is CAWSVGVQINSPLHF. In nucleotides, the CDR3 is TGTGCCTGGAGTGTGGGGGTGCAGATCAATTCACCCCTCCACTTT.

The chain carries TRBV6-5 and TRBJ2-7; no firm D call. The germline gives CDR1 MNHEY, CDR2 SVGAGI. CDR3 length equals 14 residues. Trimming took 0 bases from V and 3 from J, leaving 9 bases between them. The chain's CDR3 is CASSYSVRVYEQYF. In DNA, the CDR3 is TGTGCCAGCAGTTACTCGGTCCGAGTCTACGAGCAGTACTTC.

The CDR3 nucleotides are TGCAGTGCTGGTGGACTAGCGGGATACTACAATGAGCAGTTCTTC. It specifies CSAGGLAGYYNEQFF. This rearrangement joins TRBV20-1 to TRBJ2-1; 12 nucleotides align to TRBD2. Per the germline V gene, CDR1 is DFQATT and CDR2 is SNEGSKA (reference sequence). The CDR3 extends over 15 amino acids. V shed 5 bases, J shed 3 bases, and the junction held 5 bases outside the gene matches.

This clonotype was picked up one time. J is TRBJ2-1 and V is TRBV19; D may be TRBD2 (6 bases). The CDR3 is 13 amino acids. Germline V gene lookup returns CDR1 LNHDA and CDR2 SQIVND (reference sequence). The V end lost 6 bases, the J end lost 7 bases, and 13 bases lay between the germline ends. DNA of the CDR3: TGTGCCAGTAGAGACGGGAGATCAAATGAGCAGTTCTTC. This codes for CASRDGRSNEQFF.

The chain has TRBV7-2 and TRBJ2-1; D remains ambiguous. The CDR3 is 13 residues long. V shed 5 bases and J shed 9 bases, with 14 bases lying between them. The V gene's germline CDR1 is SGHTA and CDR2 FQGNSA. CDR3 sequence: CASSTVIVTEQFF. Written as DNA, the CDR3 is TGTGCCAGCAGCACCGTCATCGTTACTGAGCAGTTCTTC.

This chain joins TRBV27 and TRBJ2-1, with D perhaps TRBD1 or TRBD2 (5 bases each). This CDR3 contains 14 residues. Germline CDR1 reads MNHEY; CDR2 reads SMNVEV (reference sequence). Trimming pared 7 bases from V and 3 bases from J, leaving 13 bases between. The CDR3 loop is CASTTGDLYNEQFF. In DNA, the CDR3 is TGTGCCAGCACTACCGGGGACCTCTACAATGAGCAGTTCTTC.

Worth noting for this clonotype: The junction departs from the called germline gene at one end, perhaps through a read error. V is TRBV7-2 and J is TRBJ2-4; D gene uncertain. This CDR3 is 12 amino acids long. The V gene's germline CDR1 is SGHTA and CDR2 FQGNSA. The CDR3 bases are TGTGCCAGCAGCCTAGCCAAAAACATTCAGTACTTC. This gives the protein CASSLAKNIQYF.

This clonotype is a singleton in its sample. The chain is built from TRBV19 and TRBJ1-1; possibly TRBD1 for D (5 bases). This CDR3 is built from 16 residues. The germline V gene encodes CDR1 LNHDA and CDR2 SQIVND (reference sequence). The V and J ends lost 1 base and 4 bases respectively, with 16 bases between them. The CDR3 sequence is CASSIVPGSTGTEAFF. In DNA, the CDR3 is TGTGCCAGTAGTATAGTTCCAGGGAGTACGGGCACTGAAGCTTTCTTT.

V and J are TRBV24-1 and TRBJ2-3, with D possibly matching TRBD2 (7 bases). Trimming took off 3 bases at V and 5 bases at J, with 20 bases between the two ends. Looked up from germline, CDR1 is KGHDR and CDR2 is SFDVKD. The CDR3 loop spans 17 amino acids. CDR3 DNA: TGTGCCACCAGTGATCCCCGGCGGGGGCCGGTCGGAGATACGCAGTATTTT. The encoded protein is CATSDPRRGPVGDTQYF.

The V gene is TRBV5-1, the J gene TRBJ1-2; D ambiguous. With 4 bases removed from V and 6 bases from J, the gap between germline ends came to 10 bases. The CDR3 is 12 residues long. Per the germline V gene, CDR1 is SGHRS and CDR2 is YFSETQ. This chain's CDR3 is CASSRTLDGYTF. The CDR3 DNA reads as TGCGCCAGCAGCCGGACCCTGGATGGCTACACCTTC.

The chain carries TRBV30 and TRBJ2-3; D may be TRBD1 (5 bases). The CDR3 sequence is 12 residues long. V dropped 1 base and J dropped 4 bases, with 6 bases sitting between them. Germline values: CDR1 GTSNPN, CDR2 SVGIG (reference sequence). This CDR3 is CAWSAGPDTQYF. In nucleotides, the CDR3 is TGTGCCTGGAGTGCAGGGCCAGATACGCAGTATTTT.

This chain uses TRBV20-1 with TRBJ2-4; TRBD2 aligns across 8 bases. From germline, CDR1 is DFQATT and CDR2 SNEGSKA (reference sequence). This CDR3 comprises 14 residues. V trimming: 1 base; J trimming: 1 base; junction bases outside the gene matches: 0. The CDR3 sequence: CSARAGGAKNIQYF. In nucleotides, the CDR3 is TGCAGTGCTAGAGCGGGGGGGGCCAAAAACATTCAGTACTTC.

The J gene is TRBJ2-7, the V gene TRBV20-1; 11 bases are shared with TRBD2. The CDR3 spans 13 residues. Germline V CDR1 and CDR2: DFQATT, SNEGSKA (reference sequence). V shed 4 bases and J 4 bases; nucleotides not matched to a gene: 3. CDR3: CSAKTSGEYEQYF. The CDR3, as DNA: TGCAGTGCTAAGACTAGCGGGGAATACGAGCAGTACTTC.

J is TRBJ2-1 and V is TRBV20-1, with D perhaps being TRBD1 or TRBD2 (6 bases each). CDR1 and CDR2 (germline): DFQATT, SNEGSKA (reference sequence). CDR3 length: 14 residues. Trimming stripped 5 bases from V and 0 bases from J, with 11 bases between. DNA for the CDR3: TGCAGTGCTCTAGGGGGGCCCTCCTACAATGAGCAGTTCTTC. Residues: CSALGGPSYNEQFF.

The rearrangement joins TRBV7-3 to TRBJ2-1; D call uncertain. The CDR3 is made up of 14 amino acids. V lost 0 bases, J lost 4 bases, and 7 bases lay in between. Germline CDR1 and CDR2: SGHTA and FQGTGA. The CDR3 nucleotides read TGTGCCAGCAGCTTAACGTCAGATTACAATGAGCAGTTCTTC. Encoded protein: CASSLTSDYNEQFF.

This clonotype was seen once. This chain joins TRBV9 and TRBJ2-3, with 9 bases that match TRBD2. The V gene end was trimmed by 4 bases and the J gene end by 4 bases; junction bases not matched to a gene: 1. The CDR3 has 13 residues. Per germline, CDR1 SGDLS and CDR2 YYNGEE. This CDR3 is CASSRLAADTQYF. CDR3 in DNA: TGTGCCAGCAGCAGACTAGCGGCAGATACGCAGTATTTT.